This T cell receptor (beta chain) emerged from a study of blood T cell repertoires in COVID-19. Study information: Italy, Spain and the United States were the sources of the convalescent and acute COVID-19 samples.

The CDR3 is 13 amino acids. Germline values: CDR1 MNHEY, CDR2 SVGAGI. Trimming pared 6 bases from V and 5 bases from J, leaving 13 bases between. In its sample, this clone was seen once. TCRdb's copy holds only in-frame clones and misses some; the assay was immunoSEQ multiplex PCR. The table lists 300,000 to 450,000 clones, about 85% of them singletons. J is TRBJ2-5 and V is TRBV6-5, with D possibly being TRBD1 (6 bases). The sequence derives from a woman between 18 and 30 years old with acute or convalescent COVID-19. Sequencing was carried out using peripheral blood. The CDR3 loop is CASRDSGTETQYF. The CDR3 bases are TGTGCCAGCAGGGACAGTGGTACGGAGACCCAGTACTTC.